The 10 T cell receptor beta chains in this list originate from one sample, sequenced in a study of T cells in Graves' hyperthyroidism and ophthalmopathy. Researchers took RNA transcripts and amplified the TCR beta CDR3 regions from them. In the first-round RT-PCR of the TCR CDR3, the HTBI primer set was used. In TCRdb, the multiplex PCR reads were re-called with MiXCR into one record per CDR3 protein. The sample lists a few hundred thousand distinct CDR3 sequences, around 16% occurring once. Input material: blood. The receptors here all came from a woman between 40 and 50 years old with Graves' ophthalmopathy.

J is TRBJ1-1 and V is TRBV6-1; no clear D. CDR3 length equals 12 residues. Trimming cost V 5 bases and J 4 bases, with 8 bases left between them. The V gene's germline CDR1 is MNHNS and CDR2 SASEGT. CDR3 protein: CASSYLATEAFF. The CDR3 DNA reads as TGTGCCAGCAGTTATTTGGCCACTGAAGCTTTCTTT.

The chain recombines TRBV5-4 with TRBJ2-3; possibly TRBD1 for D (5 bases). Germline V gene sequence: CDR1 SGHNT, CDR2 YYREEE (reference sequence). V gave up 0 bases and J gave up 1 base, with 9 bases separating them. This CDR3 is built from 15 residues. This CDR3 is CASSLDLGGTDTQYF. The CDR3 DNA reads TGTGCCAGCAGCTTGGATTTAGGGGGCACAGATACGCAGTATTTT.

This clonotype has a handful of counts. The J gene is TRBJ2-7, the V gene TRBV29-1; D possibly matches TRBD1 or TRBD2 (5 bases each). Germline CDR1 is SQVTM and CDR2 is ANQGSEA. V dropped 6 bases and J dropped 1 base, with 19 bases sitting between them. CDR3 length: 15 residues. The CDR3 here is CSVSLGRRPSYEQYF. In DNA form, the CDR3 reads TGCAGCGTATCCTTGGGACGGAGGCCTTCCTACGAGCAGTACTTC.

There are many counts of this clonotype. The CDR3 reads CASSLHAGDSYEQYF. CDR3 DNA sequence: TGTGCCAGCAGTTTACATGCAGGGGACTCCTACGAGCAGTACTTC. The gene calls are TRBV28 and TRBJ2-7; D possibly corresponds to TRBD1 (6 bases). V lost 2 bases and J 0 bases, leaving 11 bases between the germline ends. From germline, CDR1 is MDHEN and CDR2 SYDVKM. There are 15 residues in the CDR3.

The rearrangement links TRBV27 to TRBJ2-1; tentatively, D is TRBD1 (6 bases). V lost 5 bases to trimming and J lost 1 base, with 12 bases between them. Germline CDR1 is MNHEY and CDR2 is SMNVEV (reference sequence). This CDR3 comprises 15 residues. The chain's CDR3 is CASSHREKSYNEQFF. DNA of the CDR3: TGTGCCAGCAGTCACAGGGAGAAATCCTACAATGAGCAGTTCTTC.

The chain has TRBV24-1 and TRBJ2-5; D unresolved. The CDR3 loop spans 13 amino acids. In germline, CDR1 is KGHDR, CDR2 SFDVKD. V shed 2 bases and J shed 10 bases, with 13 bases lying between them. CDR3 residues: CATSDSGYPDQYF. In nucleotides, the CDR3 is TGTGCCACCAGTGATTCGGGCTACCCAGACCAGTACTTC.

This chain connects TRBV19 to TRBJ2-3, with 10 bases identical to TRBD2. The J segment lost 3 bases and the V segment lost 6 bases, leaving 12 bases of the junction unmatched. CDR3 length equals 17 residues. Looked up from germline, CDR1 is LNHDA and CDR2 is SQIVND (reference sequence). The chain's CDR3 is CASSKDVSGRVTDTQYF. The CDR3 nucleotides read TGTGCCAGTAGCAAAGACGTAAGCGGGAGGGTGACAGATACGCAGTATTTT.

The V and J genes are TRBV27 and TRBJ2-1; 8 positions agree with TRBD1. CDR3 size: 17 residues. Germline V gives CDR1 MNHEY, CDR2 SMNVEV (reference sequence). Losses at the gene ends were 6 bases for V and 4 bases for J; bases not matched to a gene: 14. The CDR3 DNA sequence: TGTGCCAGCAGGCCCCTCCCGGGACAGGAGATTTACAATGAGCAGTTCTTC. Protein product: CASRPLPGQEIYNEQFF.

This chain connects TRBV20-1 to TRBJ2-1; D is undetermined. The CDR3 runs to 15 residues. Germline-derived CDR1 and CDR2 are DFQATT and SNEGSKA (reference sequence). Trimming took off 5 bases at V and 7 bases at J, with 21 bases between the two ends. For the CDR3, the DNA is TGCAGTGCTCCCCTGTCGACCATGTCCAAGAATGAGCAGTTCTTC. Its protein product is CSAPLSTMSKNEQFF.

CDR3: CASNLGGGSDTQYF. The CDR3 DNA follows: TGTGCCAGCAACCTAGGGGGGGGCTCAGATACGCAGTATTTT. The V call is TRBV7-9, the J call TRBJ2-3; tentatively, D is TRBD2 (7 bases). The CDR3 is 14 residues long. Germline V CDR1 and CDR2: SEHNR, FQNEAQ (reference sequence). Trimming removed 7 bases from V and 4 bases from J, with 15 bases in between.